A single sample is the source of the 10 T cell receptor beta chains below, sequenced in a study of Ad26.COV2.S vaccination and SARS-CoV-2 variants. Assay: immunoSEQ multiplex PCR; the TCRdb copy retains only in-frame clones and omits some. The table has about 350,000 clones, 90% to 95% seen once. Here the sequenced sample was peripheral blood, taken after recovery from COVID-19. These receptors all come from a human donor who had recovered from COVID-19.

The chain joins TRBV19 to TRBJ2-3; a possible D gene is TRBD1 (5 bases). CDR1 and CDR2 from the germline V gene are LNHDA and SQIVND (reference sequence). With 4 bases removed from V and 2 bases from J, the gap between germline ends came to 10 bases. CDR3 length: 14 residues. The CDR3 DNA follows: TGTGCCAGTAGTACGGACGGACACACAGATACGCAGTATTTT. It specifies CASSTDGHTDTQYF.

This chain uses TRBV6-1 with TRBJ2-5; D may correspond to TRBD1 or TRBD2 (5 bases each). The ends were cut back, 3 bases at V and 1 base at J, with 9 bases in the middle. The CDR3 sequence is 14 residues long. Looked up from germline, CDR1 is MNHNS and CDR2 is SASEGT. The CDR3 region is CASSEGPIQETQYF. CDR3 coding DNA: TGTGCCAGCAGTGAGGGACCTATCCAAGAGACCCAGTACTTC.

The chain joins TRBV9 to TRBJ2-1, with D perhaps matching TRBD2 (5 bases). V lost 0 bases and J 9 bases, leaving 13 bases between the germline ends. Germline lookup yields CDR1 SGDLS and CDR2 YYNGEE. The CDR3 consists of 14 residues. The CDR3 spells CASSVGAGVGEQFF. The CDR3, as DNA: TGTGCCAGCAGCGTAGGAGCCGGGGTTGGTGAGCAGTTCTTC.

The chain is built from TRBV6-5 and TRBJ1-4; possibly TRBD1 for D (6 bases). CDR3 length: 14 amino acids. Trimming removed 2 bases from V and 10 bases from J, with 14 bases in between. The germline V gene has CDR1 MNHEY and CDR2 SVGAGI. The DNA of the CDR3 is TGTGCCAGCAGTTACCGGCCAGAAGGGGGAAAACTGTTTTTT. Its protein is CASSYRPEGGKLFF.

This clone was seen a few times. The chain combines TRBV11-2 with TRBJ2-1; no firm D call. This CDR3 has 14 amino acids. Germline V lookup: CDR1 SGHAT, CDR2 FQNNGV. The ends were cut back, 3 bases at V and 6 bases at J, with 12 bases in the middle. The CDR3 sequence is CASSFDPAVNEQFF. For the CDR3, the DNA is TGTGCCAGCAGCTTTGACCCGGCGGTCAATGAGCAGTTCTTC.

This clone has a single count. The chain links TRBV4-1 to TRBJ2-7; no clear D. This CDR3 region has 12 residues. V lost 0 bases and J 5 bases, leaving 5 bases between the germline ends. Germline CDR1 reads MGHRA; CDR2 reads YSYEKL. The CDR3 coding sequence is TGCGCCAGCAGCCAAGATTCGGACGAGCAGTACTTC. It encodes CASSQDSDEQYF.

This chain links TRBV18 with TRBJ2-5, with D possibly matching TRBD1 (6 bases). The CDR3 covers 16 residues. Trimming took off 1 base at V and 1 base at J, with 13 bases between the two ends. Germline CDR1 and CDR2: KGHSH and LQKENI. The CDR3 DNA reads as TGTGCCAGCTCACCACGGGGGCATAGCCTCCAAGAGACCCAGTACTTC. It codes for CASSPRGHSLQETQYF.

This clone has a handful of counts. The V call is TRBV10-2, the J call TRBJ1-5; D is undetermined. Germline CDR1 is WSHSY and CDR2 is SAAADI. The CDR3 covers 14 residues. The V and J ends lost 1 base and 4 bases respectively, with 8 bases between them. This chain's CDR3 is CASSELRFNQPQHF. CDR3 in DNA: TGCGCCAGCAGTGAGTTAAGGTTTAATCAGCCCCAGCATTTT.

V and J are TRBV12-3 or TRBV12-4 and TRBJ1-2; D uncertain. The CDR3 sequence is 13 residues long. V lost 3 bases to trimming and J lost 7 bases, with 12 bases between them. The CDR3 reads CASSLPGTTGYTF. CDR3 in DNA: TGTGCCAGCAGTTTGCCAGGCACTACTGGCTACACCTTC.

As DNA, the CDR3 is TGTGCCAGCAGCCAGACTTTGAACACTGAAGCTTTCTTT. Amino acids: CASSQTLNTEAFF. The chain recombines TRBV6-4 with TRBJ1-1, with D hard to call. The V end was cut by 6 bases, the J end by 0 bases, with 8 bases between. The CDR3 runs to 13 residues. Germline loops: CDR1 MRHNA, CDR2 SNTAGT.